This is a list of T cell receptor beta chains from one sample in a study of blood T cell repertoires in COVID-19. Using immunoSEQ multiplex PCR, the repertoire was profiled, and TCRdb retains in-frame clones only, with some absent. Among 100,000 or so clones listed, more than 70% were seen once. Specimen: peripheral blood. The receptors here all came from a woman older than 75 with acute or convalescent COVID-19. Each CDR3 is given without its conserved first and last residue.

v_call: TRBV23-1
j_call: TRBJ1-5
cdr3_aa: ASSLRGASRKPQH

v_call: TRBV27
j_call: TRBJ1-5
cdr3_aa: ASSPKYEAGVNQPQH

v_call: TRBV18
j_call: TRBJ2-5
cdr3_aa: ASSPGRTSGQETQY

v_call: TRBV5-5
j_call: TRBJ2-1
cdr3_aa: ASSPTPGTGDTYNEQF

v_call: TRBV2
j_call: TRBJ1-2
cdr3_aa: ASGIGGRNYGYT

v_call: TRBV18
j_call: TRBJ1-4
cdr3_aa: ASSRGQEVEKLF

v_call: TRBV7-9
j_call: TRBJ2-3
cdr3_aa: ASSFDADFYTDTQY

v_call: TRBV19
j_call: TRBJ2-2
cdr3_aa: ASSIRPNRGRATGELF

v_call: TRBV7-2
j_call: TRBJ2-7
cdr3_aa: ASRGTGWSYEQY

v_call: TRBV20-1
j_call: TRBJ1-1
cdr3_aa: SASLLNRGSPEAF

v_call: TRBV5-1
j_call: TRBJ1-5
cdr3_aa: ASSLGPGVGQPQH

v_call: TRBV5-1
j_call: TRBJ1-5
cdr3_aa: ASSLDGRSNQPQH

v_call: TRBV7-3
j_call: TRBJ2-1
cdr3_aa: ASSLISGASYNEQF

v_call: TRBV5-1
j_call: TRBJ1-1
cdr3_aa: ASSLVGQGALVNTEAF

v_call: TRBV7-2
j_call: TRBJ2-5
cdr3_aa: ASSPLRGLVSETQY

v_call: TRBV7-9
j_call: TRBJ1-2
cdr3_aa: ASSATGTGSWWLDGYT

v_call: TRBV5-1
j_call: TRBJ2-5
cdr3_aa: ASSLSGGALKETQY

v_call: TRBV4-1
j_call: TRBJ2-7
cdr3_aa: ASSQGALYEQY

v_call: TRBV7-2
j_call: TRBJ1-1
cdr3_aa: ASSPRTGQNTEAF

v_call: TRBV7-3
j_call: TRBJ2-5
cdr3_aa: ASSRTSEETQY

v_call: TRBV30
j_call: TRBJ1-3
cdr3_aa: AWSVTGGSGNTIY

v_call: TRBV7-3
j_call: TRBJ2-3
cdr3_aa: ASSPGTGSTDTQY

v_call: TRBV4-3
j_call: TRBJ2-7
cdr3_aa: ASSPGLTPYEQY

v_call: TRBV6-2/TRBV6-3
j_call: TRBJ2-3
cdr3_aa: ASSYETSGGAVTTDTQY

v_call: TRBV25-1
j_call: TRBJ2-2
cdr3_aa: ASLNGLAGGLNTGELF

v_call: TRBV12-3/TRBV12-4
j_call: TRBJ2-7
cdr3_aa: ASRRSGYEQY

v_call: TRBV11-3
j_call: TRBJ2-1
cdr3_aa: ASSPGGAENEQF

v_call: TRBV30
j_call: TRBJ2-3
cdr3_aa: AWSVQSISTDTQY

v_call: TRBV12-3/TRBV12-4
j_call: TRBJ1-2
cdr3_aa: ASSLTGVGYT

v_call: TRBV28
j_call: TRBJ2-5
cdr3_aa: ASSPRLAVETQY

v_call: TRBV5-6
j_call: TRBJ2-5
cdr3_aa: ASSLEGVMTQY

v_call: TRBV5-1
j_call: TRBJ1-2
cdr3_aa: ASSIPGQADYGYT

v_call: TRBV20-1
j_call: TRBJ2-4
cdr3_aa: SAREGGDQY

v_call: TRBV4-2
j_call: TRBJ2-1
cdr3_aa: ASSQEGLPADEQF

v_call: TRBV28
j_call: TRBJ1-1
cdr3_aa: ASSGPVGEDTEAF

v_call: TRBV9
j_call: TRBJ2-7
cdr3_aa: ASSATGTRFEALY

v_call: TRBV5-4
j_call: TRBJ2-5
cdr3_aa: ASSLAGGVQTQY

v_call: TRBV7-2
j_call: TRBJ2-1
cdr3_aa: ASSLREEQF

v_call: TRBV5-1
j_call: TRBJ2-3
cdr3_aa: ASSLAGLTDTQY

v_call: TRBV6-5
j_call: TRBJ1-6
cdr3_aa: ASRSTGTQTSPLH

v_call: TRBV6-5
j_call: TRBJ1-4
cdr3_aa: ASTDQGRNEKLF

v_call: TRBV7-9
j_call: TRBJ1-2
cdr3_aa: ASSLEGEAGYT

v_call: TRBV7-2
j_call: TRBJ2-1
cdr3_aa: ASSFFSGGARYNEQF

v_call: TRBV11-2
j_call: TRBJ1-2
cdr3_aa: ASSARDNQNYGYT

v_call: TRBV18
j_call: TRBJ1-1
cdr3_aa: ASSWRDTEAF

v_call: TRBV4-3
j_call: TRBJ2-7
cdr3_aa: ASSPGQGAGTYEQY

v_call: TRBV19
j_call: TRBJ2-2
cdr3_aa: ASSIWGTQSGELF

v_call: TRBV29-1
j_call: TRBJ2-7
cdr3_aa: SVGGTGVYEQY